This TCR beta chain was obtained from a study of blood T cells in healthy people across ages. Using a J-beta primer mix together with a sample-barcoded 5' primer, a second PCR was run for about 6 to 11 cycles. TCRdb passed the 5' RACE reads through MiXCR, listing each CDR3 protein once. Of more than 700,000 distinct CDR3 sequences listed, about 42% are singletons. The V gene lost 2 bases and the J gene lost 5 bases, with 10 bases spanning the gap. Germline V gives CDR1 SGHTA, CDR2 FQGNSA. There are 14 residues in the CDR3. What was sequenced was blood. This sequence originates from a man aged 80 or over in good health. This chain joins TRBV7-2 and TRBJ2-1; the D gene is possibly TRBD2 (6 bases). The CDR3 here is CTSSLQRADNEQFF. Here the CDR3 DNA reads TGTACCAGCAGCTTACAGCGGGCGGACAATGAGCAGTTCTTC.